The sequence of this T cell receptor (beta chain) was determined in a study of T cells after posttransplantation cyclophosphamide. Study-wide results and limits: Later blood repertoires were often dominated by clones from the donor CD8+ memory compartment. Tissue-infiltrating T cells from skin or gut overlapped little with blood T cells. TRB clonality was highly associated with recipient CMV seropositivity and reactivation.

CDR1 ENHRY and CDR2 SYGVKD come from the germline V gene. The CDR3 spans 12 residues. Losses at the gene ends were 6 bases for V and 11 bases for J; bases not matched to a gene: 8. Using immunoSEQ multiplex PCR, the repertoire was profiled, and TCRdb retains in-frame clones only, with some absent. The table has tens of thousands of clones, over 95% seen once. A single count supports this clone. No antigen is known for it. Cells defined as naive were viable CD3+CD4+ or CD3+CD8+ and CCR7+CD45RA+CD45RO-CD95-CD27+CD28+. On the day of bone marrow donation, the related graft donor provided peripheral blood. The chain joins TRBV10-3 to TRBJ1-1, with 8 bases lining up with TRBD1. The material sequenced was naive CD4+ T cells sorted from PBMCs. This sequence was found in a man in his forties in good health, CMV-negative, and a related stem cell transplant donor. In DNA form, the CDR3 reads TGTGCCATCAGGGGAACAGGGGGGGACGCTTTCTTT. Its translation is CAIRGTGGDAFF.